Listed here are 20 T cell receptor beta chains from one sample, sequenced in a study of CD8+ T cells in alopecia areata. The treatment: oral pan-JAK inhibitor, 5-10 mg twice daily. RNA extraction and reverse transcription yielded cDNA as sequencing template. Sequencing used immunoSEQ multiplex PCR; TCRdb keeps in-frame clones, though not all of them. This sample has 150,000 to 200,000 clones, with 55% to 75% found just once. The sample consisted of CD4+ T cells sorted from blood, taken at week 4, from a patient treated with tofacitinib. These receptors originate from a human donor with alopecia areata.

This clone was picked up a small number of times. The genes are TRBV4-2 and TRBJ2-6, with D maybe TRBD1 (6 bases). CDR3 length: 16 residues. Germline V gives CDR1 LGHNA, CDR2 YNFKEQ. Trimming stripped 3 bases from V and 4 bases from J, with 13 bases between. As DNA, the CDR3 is TGTGCCAGCAGCCACTCCCAGGGGTACGGGGCCAACGTCCTGACTTTC. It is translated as CASSHSQGYGANVLTF.

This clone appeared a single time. The CDR3 bases are TGCAGCGTTGTACTATCGGGCACAGATACGCAGTATTTT. Its protein is CSVVLSGTDTQYF. The genes are TRBV29-1 and TRBJ2-3; no definite D call. V lost 4 bases and J 1 base, leaving 9 bases between the germline ends. Germline V CDR1 and CDR2: SQVTM, ANQGSEA. The CDR3 sequence is 13 residues long.

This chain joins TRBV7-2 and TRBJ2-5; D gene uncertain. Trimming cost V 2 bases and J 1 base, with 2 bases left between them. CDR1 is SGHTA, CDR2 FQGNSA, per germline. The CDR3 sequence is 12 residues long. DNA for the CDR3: TGTGCCAGCAGCTTAATCCAAGAGACCCAGTACTTC. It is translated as CASSLIQETQYF.

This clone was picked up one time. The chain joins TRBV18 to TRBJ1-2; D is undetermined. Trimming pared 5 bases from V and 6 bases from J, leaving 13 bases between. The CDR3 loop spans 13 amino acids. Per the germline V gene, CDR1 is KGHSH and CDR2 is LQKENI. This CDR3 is CASSEYRQNGYTF. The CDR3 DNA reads TGTGCCAGCTCAGAATACCGGCAGAATGGCTACACCTTC.

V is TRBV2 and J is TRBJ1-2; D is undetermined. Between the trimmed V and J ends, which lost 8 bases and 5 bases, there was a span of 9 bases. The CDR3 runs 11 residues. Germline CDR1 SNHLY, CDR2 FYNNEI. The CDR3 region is CASAAGYGYTF. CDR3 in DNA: TGTGCCAGCGCTGCGGGGTATGGCTACACCTTC.

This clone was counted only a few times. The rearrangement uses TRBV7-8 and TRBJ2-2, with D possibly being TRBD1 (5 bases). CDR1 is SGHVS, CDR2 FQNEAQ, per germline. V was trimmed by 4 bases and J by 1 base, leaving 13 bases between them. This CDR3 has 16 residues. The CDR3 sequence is CASSSKWGQNTGELFF. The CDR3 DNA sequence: TGTGCCAGCAGCTCCAAGTGGGGCCAGAACACCGGGGAGCTGTTTTTT.

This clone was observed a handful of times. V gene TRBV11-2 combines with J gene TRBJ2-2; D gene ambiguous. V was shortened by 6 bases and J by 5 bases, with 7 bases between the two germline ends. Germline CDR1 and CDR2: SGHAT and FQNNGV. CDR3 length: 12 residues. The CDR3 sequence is CASRPVTGELFF. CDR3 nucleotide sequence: TGTGCCAGCAGACCCGTGACCGGGGAGCTGTTTTTT.

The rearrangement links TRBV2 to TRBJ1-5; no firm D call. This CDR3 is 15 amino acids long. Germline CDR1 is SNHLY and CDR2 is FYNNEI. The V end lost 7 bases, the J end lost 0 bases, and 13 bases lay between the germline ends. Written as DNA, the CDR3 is TGTGCCAGCACAGAGGGAGGGTATAGCAATCAGCCCCAGCATTTT. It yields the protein CASTEGGYSNQPQHF. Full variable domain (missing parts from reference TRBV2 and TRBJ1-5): EPEVTQTPSHQVTQMGQEVILRCVPISNHLYFYWYRQILGQKVEFLVSFYNNEISEKSEIFDDQFSVERPDGSNFTLKIRSTKLEDSAMYFCASTEGGYSNQPQHFGDGTRLSIL.

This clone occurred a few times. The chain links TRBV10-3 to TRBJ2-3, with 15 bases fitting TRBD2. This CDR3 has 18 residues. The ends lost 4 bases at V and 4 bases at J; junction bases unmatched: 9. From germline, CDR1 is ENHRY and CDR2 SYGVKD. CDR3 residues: CAISGTSGGAEVADTQYF. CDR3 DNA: TGTGCCATCAGTGGGACTAGCGGGGGGGCCGAGGTAGCAGATACGCAGTATTTT.

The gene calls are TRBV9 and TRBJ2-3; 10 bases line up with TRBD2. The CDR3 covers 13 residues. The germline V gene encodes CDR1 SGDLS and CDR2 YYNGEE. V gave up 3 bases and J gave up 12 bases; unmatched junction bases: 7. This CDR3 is CASSASGGAAQYF. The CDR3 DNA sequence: TGTGCCAGCAGCGCAAGCGGGGGGGCCGCCCAGTATTTT.

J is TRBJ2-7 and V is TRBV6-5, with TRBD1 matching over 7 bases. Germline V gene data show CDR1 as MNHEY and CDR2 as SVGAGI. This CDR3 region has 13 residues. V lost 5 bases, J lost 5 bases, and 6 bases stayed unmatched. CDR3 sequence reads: CASSRDRVDEQYF. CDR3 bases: TGTGCCAGCAGTCGTGACAGGGTCGACGAGCAGTACTTC.

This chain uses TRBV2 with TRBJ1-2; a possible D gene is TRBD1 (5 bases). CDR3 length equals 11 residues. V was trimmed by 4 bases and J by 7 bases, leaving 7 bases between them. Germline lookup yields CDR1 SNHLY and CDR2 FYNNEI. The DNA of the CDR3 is TGTGCCAGCAGTGGGGGGACTGGCTACACCTTC. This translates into CASSGGTGYTF.

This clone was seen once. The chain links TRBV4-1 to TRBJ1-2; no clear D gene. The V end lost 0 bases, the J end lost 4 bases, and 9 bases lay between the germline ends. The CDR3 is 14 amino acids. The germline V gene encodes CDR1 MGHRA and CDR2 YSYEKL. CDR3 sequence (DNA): TGCGCCAGCAGCCAAGACCCAGAACTCTATGGCTACACCTTC. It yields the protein CASSQDPELYGYTF.

DNA of the CDR3: TGCAGCGTTGAAGTGAAAGGCATGTTTGGCTACACCTTC. Encoded protein: CSVEVKGMFGYTF. The chain is built from TRBV29-1 and TRBJ1-2; no definite D call. This CDR3 has 13 residues. Germline CDR1 reads SQVTM; CDR2 reads ANQGSEA. V shed 1 base and J shed 7 bases, with 13 bases lying between them.

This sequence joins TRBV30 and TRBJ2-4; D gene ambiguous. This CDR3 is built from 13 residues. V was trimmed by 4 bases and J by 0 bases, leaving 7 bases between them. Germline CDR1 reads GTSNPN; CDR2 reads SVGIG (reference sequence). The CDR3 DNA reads TGTGCCTGGACCTCGGTAGCCAAAAACATTCAGTACTTC. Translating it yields CAWTSVAKNIQYF.

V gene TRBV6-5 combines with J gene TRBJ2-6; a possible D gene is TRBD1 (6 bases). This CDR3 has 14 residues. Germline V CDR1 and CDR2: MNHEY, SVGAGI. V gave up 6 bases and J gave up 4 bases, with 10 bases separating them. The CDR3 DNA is TGTGCCAGCAGCAGGGGAAGAGGGGCCAACGTCCTGACTTTC. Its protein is CASSRGRGANVLTF.

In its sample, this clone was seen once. The CDR3: CAWSPRPYYGYTF. In DNA form, the CDR3 reads TGTGCCTGGAGCCCCCGGCCCTACTATGGCTACACCTTC. V and J are TRBV30 and TRBJ1-2; no firm D call. Trimming pared 3 bases from V and 3 bases from J, leaving 11 bases between. Germline V gene data show CDR1 as GTSNPN and CDR2 as SVGIG (reference sequence). The CDR3 sequence is 13 residues long.

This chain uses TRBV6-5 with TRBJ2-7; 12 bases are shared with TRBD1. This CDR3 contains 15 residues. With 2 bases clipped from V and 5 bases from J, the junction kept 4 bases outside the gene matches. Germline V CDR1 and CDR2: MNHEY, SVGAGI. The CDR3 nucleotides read TGTGCCAGCAGTTACCTCGGGACAGGGGGCAACGAGCAGTACTTC. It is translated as CASSYLGTGGNEQYF.

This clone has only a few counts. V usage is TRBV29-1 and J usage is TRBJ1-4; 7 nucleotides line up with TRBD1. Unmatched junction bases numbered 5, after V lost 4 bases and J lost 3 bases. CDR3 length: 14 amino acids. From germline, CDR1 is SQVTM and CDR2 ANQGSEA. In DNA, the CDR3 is TGCAGCGTTGTTATAACAGGGGCTAATGAAAAACTGTTTTTT. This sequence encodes CSVVITGANEKLFF.

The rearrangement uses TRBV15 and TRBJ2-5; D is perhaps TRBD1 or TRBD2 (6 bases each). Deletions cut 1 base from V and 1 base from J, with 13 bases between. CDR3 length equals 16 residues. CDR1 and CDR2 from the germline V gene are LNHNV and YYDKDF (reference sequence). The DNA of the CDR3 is TGTGCCACCAGCAGAGGGGCCAGGGGAGGCCAAGAGACCCAGTACTTC. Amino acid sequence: CATSRGARGGQETQYF.